This T cell receptor (beta chain) was recorded in a study of breast tumors, draining lymph nodes, adjacent tissues (dated by TCRdb to the mid-2010s). Regarding the complete study: In breast cancer patients, the study compared the TCR beta repertoires of tumor, adjacent nontumor tissue and axillary lymph nodes. In human breast cancer, the study set out to assess how tumor, surrounding tissue and draining lymph node repertoires relate to one another and whether T cells might be exchanged between them.

Sequenced on an Illumina HiSeq 2000. Multiplex PCR amplification was used to generate the TCR beta chain libraries. High-throughput sequencing was used to analyze the amplified TCR beta chain products. TCRdb took the public reads, trimmed them with fastp at Q25, ran MiXCR for clone calling and kept in-frame beta chains. Rows with one shared CDR3 protein collapse into an entry with the most common genes and DNA. The sample table records under 70,000 distinct CDR3 sequences; roughly two fifths of these occur just once. The ten largest account for 8.4% of the sample. General study outcomes and caveats: T-cell repertoire diversity in tumors was found to be lower than in lymph nodes but higher than in nontumor tissue, and preferential V and J gene usage was observed. The conclusion that tumor T cells originate in lymph nodes was framed as consistent with a hypothesis rather than directly demonstrated. Tumor and nontumor tissue repertoires were found to be significantly more similar in luminal-like than in basal-like breast cancer. The data were considered consistent with the idea that most tumor T cells come from the lymph node and then expand in tumor tissue.

This clonotype was recorded many times. The antigen it recognizes is unknown. Per-nucleotide qualities are absent, and no much larger clonotype sits a single base away. The sequence was collected from a female donor with breast cancer. Some clones in this sample may be carry-over from other donors' samples. The sequencing input was breast tumor tissue.

The bases read TGTGCCAGCAGCGCCCCTAGCGGGGGTTTCCTTTCCGGGGAGCTGTTTTTT. It specifies CASSAPSGGFLSGELFF. The chain joins TRBV9 to TRBJ2-2, with TRBD2 matching 10 junction bases. For CDR1 and CDR2, the germline V gene lists SGDLS and YYNGEE. The CDR3 starts with the cysteine, ends with the phenylalanine, and has 17 residues. The CDR3 DNA has 51 bases and is translated from base 1. Trimming takes 3 bases off V and 6 bases off J; junction bases not matched to a gene: 11.